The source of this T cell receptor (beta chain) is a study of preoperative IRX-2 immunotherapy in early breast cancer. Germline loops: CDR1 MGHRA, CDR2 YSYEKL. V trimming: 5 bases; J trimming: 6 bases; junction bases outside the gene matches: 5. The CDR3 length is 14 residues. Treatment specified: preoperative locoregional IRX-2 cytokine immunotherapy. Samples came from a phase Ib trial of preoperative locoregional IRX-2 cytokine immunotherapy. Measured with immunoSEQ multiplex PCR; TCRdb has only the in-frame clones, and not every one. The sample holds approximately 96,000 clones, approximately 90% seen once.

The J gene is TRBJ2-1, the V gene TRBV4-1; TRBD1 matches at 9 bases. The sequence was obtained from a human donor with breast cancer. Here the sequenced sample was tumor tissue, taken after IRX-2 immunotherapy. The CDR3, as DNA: TGCGCCAGCAGCGGGACAGGGAAAGCCAATGAGCAGTTCTTC. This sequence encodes CASSGTGKANEQFF.